These 22 T cell receptor beta chains share one sample of origin, sequenced in a study of spatial heterogeneity in lung cancer. TCRdb ran MiXCR on the 5' RACE reads and lists one entry per CDR3 protein. The repertoire has tens of thousands of distinct CDR3 sequences, roughly 7% of them found once; the top ten carry roughly 13%. The time point was: sample taken at primary tumor resection. The sequenced sample was PBMCs, obtained at surgery. The receptor set was obtained from a male donor with early-stage non-small cell lung cancer.

The chain recombines TRBV12-3 or TRBV12-4 with TRBJ2-6; D remains ambiguous. This CDR3 has 15 residues. With 3 bases removed from V and 1 base from J, the gap between germline ends came to 7 bases. CDR3 loop: CASSFSRSGANVLTF. The CDR3 nucleotides are TGTGCCAGCAGTTTTAGCAGGTCTGGGGCCAACGTCCTGACTTTC.

This clonotype appeared many times. The chain has TRBV10-3 and TRBJ2-7, with TRBD2 matching 10 bases. Per germline, CDR1 ENHRY and CDR2 SYGVKD. The V gene end was trimmed by 6 bases and the J gene end by 7 bases; junction bases not matched to a gene: 3. The CDR3 has 12 residues. CDR3 DNA: TGTGCCATCAGCGATAGCGGGAGGGAGCAGTACTTC. Protein sequence: CAISDSGREQYF.

The chain has TRBV5-1 and TRBJ2-1; 9 bases align to TRBD2. The CDR3 runs to 16 residues. Unmatched junction bases numbered 2, after V lost 0 bases and J lost 1 base. Germline CDR1 SGHRS, CDR2 YFSETQ. Here the CDR3 reads CASSLGLAGSYNEQFF. CDR3 in DNA: TGCGCCAGCAGCTTGGGGCTAGCGGGGTCCTACAATGAGCAGTTCTTC. Full variable domain (outside the CDR3, taken from reference TRBV5-1 and TRBJ2-1): KAGVTQTPRYLIKTRGQQVTLSCSPISGHRSVSWYQQTPGQGLQFLFEYFSETQRNKGNFPGRFSGRQFSNSRSEMNVSTLELGDSALYLCASSLGLAGSYNEQFFGPGTRLTVL.

This clonotype was detected many times. The CDR3 sequence is CASSPAPHAEQYF. CDR3 coding DNA: TGTGCCAGCAGCCCCGCGCCCCATGCCGAGCAGTACTTC. The rearrangement joins TRBV3-1 to TRBJ2-7, with D unclear. Germline values: CDR1 LGHDT, CDR2 YNNKEL (reference sequence). Trimming removed 4 bases from V and 6 bases from J, with 13 bases in between. The CDR3 is made up of 13 amino acids.

This clonotype ranks as medium-sized. The chain carries TRBV28 and TRBJ2-3; no definite D call. Germline V lookup: CDR1 MDHEN, CDR2 SYDVKM. The CDR3 has 13 amino acids. Trimming stripped 8 bases from V and 4 bases from J, with 13 bases between. CDR3 sequence reads: CASQEPTPDTQYF. In DNA form, the CDR3 reads TGTGCCAGCCAGGAGCCGACACCAGATACGCAGTATTTT.

The rearrangement links TRBV4-2 to TRBJ2-7; 7 nucleotides match TRBD2. CDR1 LGHNA and CDR2 YNFKEQ come from the germline V gene. This CDR3 region has 15 residues. With 0 bases clipped from V and 0 bases from J, the junction kept 2 bases outside the gene matches. CDR3: CASSQEGGSSYEQYV. The CDR3 DNA is TGTGCCAGCAGCCAAGAGGGGGGGAGCTCCTACGAGCAGTACGTC.

This clonotype was picked up a small number of times. The chain carries TRBV12-3 or TRBV12-4 and TRBJ1-1; TRBD1 is a possible D gene (6 bases). The length of the CDR3 is 14 residues. V lost 5 bases and J 5 bases, leaving 15 bases between the germline ends. In DNA form, the CDR3 reads TGTGCCAGCAGTCGCACACAGGGAGCTACTGAAGCTTTCTTT. Amino acid sequence: CASSRTQGATEAFF.

This clonotype was recorded many times. V is TRBV28 and J is TRBJ2-7; no reliable D call. The CDR3 is made up of 12 amino acids. The V end lost 2 bases, the J end lost 9 bases, and 11 bases lay between the germline ends. The V gene's germline CDR1 is MDHEN and CDR2 SYDVKM. The CDR3 bases are TGTGCCAGCAGTTTAACGCTGGTCGGGCAGTACGTC. Its translation: CASSLTLVGQYV.

This clonotype was found many times. The chain uses TRBV5-1 and TRBJ1-3, with 9 bases lining up with TRBD1. CDR1 is SGHRS, CDR2 YFSETQ, per germline. V dropped 5 bases and J dropped 8; count of bases not matched to a gene: 8. CDR3 size: 14 residues. The CDR3 loop reads CASSRTGEMDTIYF. CDR3 bases: TGCGCCAGCAGTCGGACAGGGGAGATGGACACCATATATTTT.

This clonotype was seen a few times. The chain uses TRBV7-7 and TRBJ1-4, with D unresolved. Between the trimmed V and J ends, which lost 3 bases and 4 bases, there was a span of 12 bases. Germline values: CDR1 SSHAT, CDR2 FNYEAQ (reference sequence). This CDR3 is built from 15 residues. The CDR3 loop reads CASSFRGFGNEKLFF. In nucleotides, the CDR3 is TGTGCCAGCAGCTTCCGGGGATTCGGTAATGAAAAACTGTTTTTT.

The chain has TRBV7-9 and TRBJ2-1; 11 bases fit TRBD2. Trimming at V came to 0 bases and at J to 8 bases, leaving 6 bases not matched to a gene. CDR1 is SEHNR and CDR2 is FQNEAQ in the germline V gene (reference sequence). CDR3 length: 16 residues. CDR3 protein: CASSLALTSGSHEQFF. The CDR3 DNA is TGTGCCAGCAGCTTAGCGTTAACTAGCGGGAGCCATGAGCAGTTCTTC.

Many counts were recorded for this clonotype. The V gene is TRBV20-1, the J gene TRBJ2-1, with TRBD2 matching over 10 bases. The germline V gene encodes CDR1 DFQATT and CDR2 SNEGSKA (reference sequence). J lost 5 bases, V lost 5 bases, and 9 bases had no gene match. This CDR3 region has 15 residues. For the CDR3, the DNA is TGCAGTGCTCCCAGGACTAGCGGAGCTGACAATGAGCAGTTCTTC. Amino acid sequence: CSAPRTSGADNEQFF.

This clonotype was picked up a small number of times. This chain connects TRBV11-2 to TRBJ2-7, with TRBD2 matching over 7 bases. CDR3 length: 15 residues. V dropped 4 bases and J dropped 5; count of bases not matched to a gene: 11. The V gene's germline CDR1 is SGHAT and CDR2 FQNNGV. DNA for the CDR3: TGTGCCAGCAGCTCCAGCGGGGACGCTCTGGACGAGCAGTACTTC. Protein sequence: CASSSSGDALDEQYF.

This clonotype was picked up a small number of times. The chain combines TRBV29-1 with TRBJ2-3, with a tentative D call TRBD1 (5 bases). Per germline, CDR1 SQVTM and CDR2 ANQGSEA. The CDR3 runs to 13 residues. V was shortened by 4 bases and J by 4 bases, with 12 bases between the two germline ends. The CDR3 protein is CSVVAGLADTQYF. CDR3 DNA: TGCAGCGTTGTGGCAGGGTTAGCAGATACGCAGTATTTT.

This chain connects TRBV5-8 to TRBJ2-7, with 11 bases identical to TRBD2. The CDR3 spans 16 residues. Trimming took 4 bases from V and 3 from J; bases not matched to a gene: 9. Germline CDR1 and CDR2: SGHTS and YDEGEE. Here the CDR3 DNA reads TGTGCCAGCAGCCGGCCCGGGACTAGCGGAGTCTACGAGCAGTACTTC. Its translation is CASSRPGTSGVYEQYF.

The V gene is TRBV10-3, the J gene TRBJ2-6; no clear D gene. Germline CDR1 reads ENHRY; CDR2 reads SYGVKD. V gave up 5 bases and J gave up 0 bases, with 11 bases separating them. This CDR3 is 16 amino acids long. This CDR3 reads CAISSPTDSGANVLTF. The CDR3 DNA reads as TGTGCCATCAGTTCACCGACCGACTCTGGGGCCAACGTCCTGACTTTC.

In this sample, this clonotype turned up a few times. The V gene is TRBV30, the J gene TRBJ2-7, with TRBD2 identical over 11 bases. J was trimmed by 4 bases and V by 1 base; bases with no gene match: 15. The CDR3 spans 18 residues. The germline V gene has CDR1 GTSNPN and CDR2 SVGIG (reference sequence). The CDR3 region has the DNA TGTGCCTGGAGTGAAGGGATTTCAGGACTAGCGGGCTTATACGAGCAGTACTTC. Amino acid sequence: CAWSEGISGLAGLYEQYF. The variable domain in full, with the rest retrieved from reference TRBV30 and TRBJ2-7, is SQTIHQWPATLVQPVGSPLSLECTVEGTSNPNLYWYRQAAGRGLQLLFYSVGIGQISSEVPQNLSASRPQDRQFILSSKKLLLSDSGFYLCAWSEGISGLAGLYEQYFGPGTRLTVT.

This clonotype rates as large. The chain combines TRBV4-1 with TRBJ1-1; D remains ambiguous. V was clipped by 0 bases and J by 8 bases, with 7 bases between them. Germline CDR1 and CDR2: MGHRA and YSYEKL. The CDR3 consists of 12 residues. As DNA, the CDR3 is TGCGCCAGCAGCCAAGATGGCAGGGAAGCTTTCTTT. It specifies CASSQDGREAFF.

This clonotype was found many times. J is TRBJ2-5 and V is TRBV30, with D possibly being TRBD1 or TRBD2 (5 bases each). The ends were cut back, 1 base at V and 2 bases at J, with 5 bases in the middle. The V gene's germline CDR1 is GTSNPN and CDR2 SVGIG (reference sequence). The CDR3 extends over 12 amino acids. The CDR3 spells CAWSGGQETQYF. The CDR3 DNA follows: TGTGCCTGGAGTGGGGGGCAAGAGACCCAGTACTTC.

The CDR3 here is CASSPAANTIYF. In nucleotides, the CDR3 is TGTGCCAGCAGCCCAGCAGCGAACACCATATATTTT. The chain joins TRBV3-1 to TRBJ1-3; D uncertain. V gave up 4 bases and J gave up 7 bases, with 8 bases separating them. CDR3 length equals 12 residues. CDR1 and CDR2 (germline): LGHDT, YNNKEL (reference sequence).

This clonotype has a handful of counts. V usage is TRBV7-3 and J usage is TRBJ1-1, with unresolved D. The CDR3 is 15 amino acids. CDR1 SGHTA and CDR2 FQGTGA come from the germline V gene. Deletions cut 1 base from V and 1 base from J, with 10 bases between. CDR3 sequence: CASSLMGGSNTEAFF. The CDR3 DNA sequence: TGTGCCAGCAGCTTAATGGGCGGGTCGAACACTGAAGCTTTCTTT.

This clonotype came up a few times. The J gene is TRBJ2-1, the V gene TRBV18, with TRBD2 matching 7 bases. The trim removed 2 bases at V and 0 bases at J, leaving 4 bases unmatched. The CDR3 has 16 residues. In germline, CDR1 is KGHSH, CDR2 LQKENI. DNA of the CDR3: TGTGCCAGCTCACCAGTCGGGGGGAGCTCCTACAATGAGCAGTTCTTC. It encodes CASSPVGGSSYNEQFF.